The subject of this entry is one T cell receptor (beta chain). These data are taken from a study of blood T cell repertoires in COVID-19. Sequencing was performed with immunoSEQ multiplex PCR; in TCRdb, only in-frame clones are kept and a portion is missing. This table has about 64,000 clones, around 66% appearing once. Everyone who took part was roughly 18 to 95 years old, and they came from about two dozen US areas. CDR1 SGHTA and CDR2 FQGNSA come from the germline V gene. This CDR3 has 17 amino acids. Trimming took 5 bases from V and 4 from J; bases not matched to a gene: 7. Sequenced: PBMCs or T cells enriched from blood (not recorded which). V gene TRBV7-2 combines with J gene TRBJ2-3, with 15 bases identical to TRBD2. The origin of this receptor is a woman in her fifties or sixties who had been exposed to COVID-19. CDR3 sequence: CASSPRTSGRAADTQYF. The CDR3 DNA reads TGTGCCAGCAGCCCTCGGACTAGCGGGAGGGCCGCAGATACGCAGTATTTT.